This T cell receptor beta chain was retrieved from a study of blood T cell repertoires in COVID-19 (dated by TCRdb to 2019 to 2021). Study-wide context: Collaborator samples came from the United States, Italy and Spain and covered acute and convalescent phases of COVID-19. The prospective study material was composed of cDNA or gDNA derived from T cells, B-cell-depleted T cells, or PBMCs. The dataset comprised deeply sampled blood TCRbeta repertoires from subjects exposed to, actively infected with, or recovered from COVID-19. The repertoires were made available in a free public database intended to serve as a resource for research on the immune response to SARS-CoV-2. Samples came from the ongoing ImmuneRACE study (first 160 participants) plus 1,254 subjects from 6 global collaborators. Sample metadata almost always included a de-identified subject ID, COVID-19 status, age in years and sex. HLA class I and class II types, where available, came from metadata supplied by the sample provider rather than from assay-based typing.

TCRbeta CDR3 regions were amplified from genomic DNA using the immunoSEQ Assay, a bias-controlled multiplex PCR. The study's own analysis went as follows. The number of nucleated cells in each sample was estimated by amplification of reference gene primers within the assay. To quantify the absolute abundance of each unique TCRbeta CDR3 rearrangement, sequence reads were collapsed and filtered. Productive Simpson clonality was computed per sample as the square root of Simpson's diversity index over productive rearrangements. The source is immuneACCESS, and TCRdb retained only in-frame sequences with V and J called. Part of the clones is not carried over; for the studies checked, unresolved V genes explain less than half of this, and the remainder is unexplained. V and J calls and clone size come straight from that table; D and trimming were deduced from the DNA. This sample is represented by about 400,000 clones; just under 90% of them were singletons. The ten biggest clones cover 1.7% of the sample.

Participants in the prospective study were enrolled through a virtual design, were aged roughly 18 to 100 years, and lived in under 25 United States geographic areas. In the prospective study, participants were assigned to cohorts based on the clinical history participants reported in a screening survey and a study questionnaire. For ImmuneRACE Cohort 3, a participant was defined as recovered based on two consecutive negative NP/OP PCR tests, clearance by a healthcare professional, or resolution of symptoms. Each participant in the prospective study had whole blood, serum and a nasopharyngeal or oropharyngeal swab collected by mobile phlebotomists. Participants in the prospective study had the option to provide additional blood draws and questionnaires over a roughly 2-month period. Before DNA extraction, blood samples from the prospective study were shipped at room temperature or frozen. As concerns this clone: Which antigen it targets is not known. There are no base qualities to consult, and no much larger clone falls within one base. Additional DNA sequences in this sample encode the identical CDR3.

Study-level results and caveats: The amount of clinical and demographic metadata varied by source and participant and was provided uncurated.

Sequenced input: PBMCs or T cells enriched from blood (not recorded which). The receptor's source is a woman in her 30s who had recovered from COVID-19.

This receptor has the CDR3 CASSLDRAYEQYF. DNA sequence: TGCGCCAGCAGCCTTGACAGGGCCTACGAGCAGTACTTC. The chain joins TRBV5-1 to TRBJ2-7; the central 7 bases match TRBD1. Spanning cysteine to phenylalanine, the CDR3 consists of 13 amino acids. This entry keeps only the CDR3 DNA: 39 bases, framed from base 1. CDR1 and CDR2 are read off the germline V gene as SGHRS and YFSETQ. From V the trimming removes 4 bases and from J it removes 2 bases, while the gene matches leave 3 bases of the junction unaccounted for.